The 9 T cell receptor beta chains listed next were all sequenced from one sample in a study of CD8+CD57+ T cells in acquired aplastic anemia. CDR3 and TCR beta VDJ profiling relied on genomic DNA as the template. TCRdb re-analysed the reads in MiXCR, keeping a single row per CDR3 protein. The data show over 150,000 distinct CDR3 sequences, approximately 52% seen once. CD8+CD57+ cell expansion had been shown by flow cytometry in patients chosen for sequencing. The sequencing sample was made of sorted CD4+, CD8+, or CD8+CD57+ T cells (not recorded which) from PBMCs. Receptors originate from a human donor with aplastic anemia.

To note about this clonotype: This likely comes from a read error, as the CDR3 has no conserved phenylalanine or tryptophan at its end. This sequence joins TRBV5-1 and TRBJ2-1; tentative D call: TRBD2 (6 bases). CDR3 length equals 16 residues. Germline-derived CDR1 and CDR2 are SGHRS and YFSETQ. V was trimmed by 4 bases and J by 4 bases, leaving 18 bases between them. The CDR3, as DNA: TGCGCCAGCAGCCGACTAGTAGAGGGCCTATACAATGAGCAGTTCTAC. Its protein product is CASSRLVEGLYNEQFY.

This clonotype was observed a few times. A much larger clone lies a single base off, so this may be a read error. V gene TRBV2 combines with J gene TRBJ2-7; D may match TRBD1 or TRBD2 (5 bases each). The CDR3 consists of 11 residues. Germline V CDR1 and CDR2: SNHLY, FYNNEI. The CDR3 loop reads CASAGAYGQYF. The CDR3 region has the DNA TGTGCCAGCGCCGGGGCCTACGGGCAGTACTTC.

The J gene is TRBJ2-7, the V gene TRBV12-3 or TRBV12-4; 7 bases are shared with TRBD2. This CDR3 is 13 amino acids long. V gave up 1 base and J gave up 4 bases; unmatched junction bases: 1. CDR3 coding DNA: TGTGCCAGCAGTTTAGAGGGAGGGTACGAGCAGTACTTC. This encodes CASSLEGGYEQYF.

The chain joins TRBV29-1 to TRBJ2-3, with D unresolved. The CDR3 has 15 residues. The V end was cut by 6 bases, the J end by 0 bases, with 16 bases between. Germline CDR1 reads SQVTM; CDR2 reads ANQGSEA. The CDR3 loop is CSVARARSSTDTQYF. The CDR3 bases are TGCAGCGTGGCTCGGGCTAGATCTAGCACAGATACGCAGTATTTT.

This sequence joins TRBV10-3 and TRBJ2-7; TRBD1 matches 7 bases. V gave up 8 bases and J gave up 5 bases; unmatched junction bases: 12. Germline CDR1 is ENHRY and CDR2 is SYGVKD. This CDR3 region has 14 residues. Written as DNA, the CDR3 is TGTGCCATCGCCCGACAGGGTGTGTCTGACGAGCAGTACTTC. It specifies CAIARQGVSDEQYF.

The chain joins TRBV2 to TRBJ1-6; D is unresolved. The CDR3 is made up of 15 amino acids. Germline V lookup: CDR1 SNHLY, CDR2 FYNNEI. Trimming stripped 7 bases from V and 0 bases from J, with 10 bases between. DNA of the CDR3: TGTGCCAGCACGTACGAAGTCTCCTATAATTCACCCCTCCACTTT. Protein: CASTYEVSYNSPLHF.

V usage is TRBV19 and J usage is TRBJ2-1, with 8 bases aligning to TRBD2. The CDR3 contains 13 residues. V lost 8 bases to trimming and J lost 9 bases; unmatched junction nucleotides: 9. Germline CDR1 and CDR2: LNHDA and SQIVND (reference sequence). DNA for the CDR3: TGTGCCAGTTGCAAGCGGGAGTTGACTGAGCAGTTCTTC. It encodes CASCKRELTEQFF.

The rearrangement links TRBV11-2 to TRBJ2-7; D perhaps matches TRBD1 (6 bases). The germline gives CDR1 SGHAT, CDR2 FQNNGV. V lost 4 bases to trimming and J lost 6 bases, with 22 bases between them. The CDR3 totals 16 residues. CDR3 protein: CASSSPGGELGGEQYF. CDR3 in DNA: TGTGCCAGCAGCTCCCCAGGTGGGGAACTAGGGGGCGAGCAGTACTTC.

This clonotype was seen a handful of times. V and J are TRBV2 and TRBJ1-1; D is possibly TRBD1 (5 bases). This CDR3 region has 14 residues. V shed 1 base and J shed 5 bases, with 11 bases lying between them. CDR1 is SNHLY and CDR2 is FYNNEI in the germline V gene. CDR3 sequence (DNA): TGTGCCAGCAGTGAAGTCGGCAGGGCGACTGAAGCTTTCTTT. It encodes CASSEVGRATEAFF.